The present T cell receptor beta chain was sequenced within a study of shared clonotypes between healthy human individuals. Clones were read by immunoSEQ multiplex PCR, and TCRdb kept only the in-frame ones, dropping some. The sample comprises hundreds of thousands of clones, over 60% of which are singletons, and around 13% rests with the top ten. The germline V gene has CDR1 SEHNR and CDR2 FQNEAQ (reference sequence). The CDR3 consists of 15 residues. V lost 5 bases to trimming and J lost 4 bases, with 16 bases between them. The receptor was isolated from a woman aged 40 to 50 in good health. Some clones in this sample may be carry-over from other donors' samples. Sample: PBMCs. The chain recombines TRBV7-9 with TRBJ2-3, with TRBD1 as a possible D gene (6 bases). This chain's CDR3 is CASSRRRGESDTQYF. The CDR3 DNA reads as TGTGCCAGCAGCCGACGCAGGGGAGAATCAGATACGCAGTATTTT.